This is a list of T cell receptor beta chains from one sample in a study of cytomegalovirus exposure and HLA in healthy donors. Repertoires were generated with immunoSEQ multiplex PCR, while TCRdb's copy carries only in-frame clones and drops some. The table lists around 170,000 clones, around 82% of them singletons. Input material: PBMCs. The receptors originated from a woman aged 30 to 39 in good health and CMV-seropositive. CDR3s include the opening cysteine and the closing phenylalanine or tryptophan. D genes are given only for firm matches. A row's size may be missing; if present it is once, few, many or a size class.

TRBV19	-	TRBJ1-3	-	CASSMILRLYSGNTIYF	TGTGCCAGTAGTATGATATTGAGACTGTACTCTGGAAACACCATATATTTT
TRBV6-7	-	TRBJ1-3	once	CASSYCGLPGANTIYF	TGTGCCAGCAGTTACTGTGGCCTGCCTGGGGCAAACACCATATATTTT
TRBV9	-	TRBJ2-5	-	CASSRTEETQYF	TGTGCCAGCAGCAGGACAGAAGAGACCCAGTACTTC
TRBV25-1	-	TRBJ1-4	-	CASSERGGEETNEKLFF	TGTGCCAGCAGTGAAAGGGGGGGGGAAGAAACTAATGAAAAACTGTTTTTT
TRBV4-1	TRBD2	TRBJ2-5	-	CASSQERGEETQYF	TGCGCCAGCAGCCAGGAGCGGGGCGAGGAGACCCAGTACTTC
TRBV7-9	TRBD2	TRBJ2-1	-	CASSSRLAGTNEQFF	TGTGCCAGCAGCTCAAGACTAGCGGGGACCAATGAGCAGTTCTTC
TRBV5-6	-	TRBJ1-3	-	CASSRRQVNSGNTIYF	TGTGCCAGCAGCCGCCGACAGGTCAACTCTGGAAACACCATATATTTT
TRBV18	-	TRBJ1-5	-	CASSNDSVNQPQHF	TGTGCCAGCTCAAACGACAGCGTCAATCAGCCCCAGCATTTT
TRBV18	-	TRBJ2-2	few	CASSPPGRGVNTGELFF	TGTGCCAGCTCACCACCGGGAAGGGGCGTGAACACCGGGGAGCTGTTTTTT
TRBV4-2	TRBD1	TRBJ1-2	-	CASSQDPGQAYGYTF	TGTGCCAGCAGCCAAGATCCCGGACAGGCCTATGGCTACACCTTC
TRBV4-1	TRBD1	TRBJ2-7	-	CASSQAAGTGTYEQYF	TGCGCCAGCAGCCAAGCGGCGGGGACAGGGACCTACGAGCAGTACTTC
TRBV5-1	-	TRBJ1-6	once	CASSPQIGGNSPLHF	TGCGCCAGCAGCCCACAGATTGGGGGCAATTCACCCCTCCACTTT
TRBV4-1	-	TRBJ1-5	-	CASSQGPGRNSNQPQHF	TGCGCCAGCAGCCAAGGTCCAGGGAGGAATAGCAATCAGCCCCAGCATTTT
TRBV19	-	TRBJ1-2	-	CASSLTVNYGYTF	TGTGCCAGTAGTTTGACAGTTAACTATGGCTACACCTTC
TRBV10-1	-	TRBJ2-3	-	CASSEPGQSTSTDTQYF	TGCGCCAGCAGTGAGCCCGGACAGAGTACTAGCACAGATACGCAGTATTTT
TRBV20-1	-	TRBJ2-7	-	CSGLVSYEQYF	TGCAGTGGACTAGTCTCCTACGAGCAGTACTTC
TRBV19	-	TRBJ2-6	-	CASSPYGGANVLTF	TGTGCCAGTAGTCCCTACGGTGGGGCCAACGTCCTGACTTTC
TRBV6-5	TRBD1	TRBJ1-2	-	CASSFLDRGGGYTF	TGTGCCAGCAGTTTTCTGGACAGGGGAGGTGGCTACACCTTC
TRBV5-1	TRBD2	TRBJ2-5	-	CASSFPGLAGGKSETQYF	TGCGCCAGCAGCTTTCCCGGACTAGCGGGGGGGAAGTCGGAGACCCAGTACTTC
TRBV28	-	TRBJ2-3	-	CASNSVNEGDTQYF	TGTGCCAGCAATAGCGTCAATGAAGGAGATACGCAGTATTTT
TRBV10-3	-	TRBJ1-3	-	CATQQGLGNTIYF	TGTGCCACCCAACAGGGATTAGGAAACACCATATATTTT
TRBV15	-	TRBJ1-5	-	CATSSQGQGRQPQHF	TGTGCCACCAGCTCCCAGGGGCAAGGAAGACAGCCCCAGCATTTT
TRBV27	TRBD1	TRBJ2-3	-	CASRLIQGRGQTDTQYF	TGTGCCAGCAGACTCATACAGGGCAGGGGGCAAACAGATACGCAGTATTTT
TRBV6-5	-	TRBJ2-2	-	CASTYGGGAGELFF	TGTGCCAGCACCTACGGCGGGGGCGCCGGGGAGCTGTTTTTT
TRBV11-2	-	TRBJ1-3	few	CASSFGTTPGNTIYF	TGTGCCAGCAGCTTTGGTACAACCCCTGGAAACACCATATATTTT
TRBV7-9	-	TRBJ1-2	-	CASSPQGFLGYTF	TGTGCCAGCAGCCCGCAGGGTTTTCTCGGCTACACCTTC
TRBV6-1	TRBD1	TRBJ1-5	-	CASRIQGGSNQPQHF	TGTGCCAGCAGGATACAGGGGGGCTCGAATCAGCCCCAGCATTTT
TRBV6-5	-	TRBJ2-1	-	CASVRGTDNEQFF	TGTGCCAGCGTAAGGGGAACAGACAATGAGCAGTTCTTC
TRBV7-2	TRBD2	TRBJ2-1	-	CASSSVSGGHNEQFF	TGTGCCAGCAGCTCAGTTAGCGGGGGACACAATGAGCAGTTCTTC
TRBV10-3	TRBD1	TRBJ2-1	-	CAISAEGANEQFF	TGTGCCATCAGCGCCGAGGGGGCCAATGAGCAGTTCTTC
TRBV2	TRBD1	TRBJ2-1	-	CASRPLRQGNEQFF	TGTGCCAGCAGGCCCTTAAGACAGGGCAATGAGCAGTTCTTC
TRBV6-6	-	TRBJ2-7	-	CASRRQDGSLSYEQYF	TGTGCCAGCAGGAGACAGGATGGCTCCCTCTCCTACGAGCAGTACTTC
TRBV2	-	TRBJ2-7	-	CASSAGLFSYEQYF	TGTGCCAGCAGTGCTGGACTATTTTCCTACGAGCAGTACTTC
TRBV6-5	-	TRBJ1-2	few	CASSYGTLANYGYTF	TGTGCCAGCAGTTACGGGACACTAGCTAACTATGGCTACACCTTC
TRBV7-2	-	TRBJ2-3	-	CASSPGAGALPSTDTQYF	TGTGCCAGCAGCCCCGGTGCGGGGGCCTTACCCAGCACAGATACGCAGTATTTT
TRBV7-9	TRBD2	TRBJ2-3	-	CASSPGLASSSGTDTQYF	TGTGCCAGCAGCCCAGGACTAGCGTCGTCGTCTGGCACAGATACGCAGTATTTT
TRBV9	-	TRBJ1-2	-	CASSALYGYTF	TGTGCCAGCAGCGCCTTGTATGGCTACACCTTC
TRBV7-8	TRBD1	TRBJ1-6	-	CASSPRTGSSSYNSPLHF	TGTGCCAGCAGCCCGCGGACAGGGTCAAGCTCCTATAATTCACCCCTCCACTTT
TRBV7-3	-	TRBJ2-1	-	CASSLNQGNNEQFF	TGTGCCAGCAGCTTAAACCAGGGCAACAATGAGCAGTTCTTC
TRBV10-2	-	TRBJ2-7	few	CASSEPGFYEQYF	TGCGCCAGCAGTGAGCCAGGGTTCTACGAGCAGTACTTC
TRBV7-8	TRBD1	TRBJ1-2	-	CAGGTGDYGYTF	TGCGCGGGGGGGACAGGGGACTATGGCTACACCTTC
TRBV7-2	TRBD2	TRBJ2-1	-	CASSVTSGAAREQFF	TGTGCCAGCAGCGTGACTAGCGGGGCCGCTAGGGAGCAGTTCTTC
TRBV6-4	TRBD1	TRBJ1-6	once	CASSDSKGGNSPLHF	TGTGCCAGCAGTGACTCGAAAGGGGGCAATTCACCCCTCCACTTT
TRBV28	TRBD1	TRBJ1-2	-	CASSLSRQGSGYTF	TGTGCCAGCAGTTTAAGTCGACAGGGAAGTGGCTACACCTTC
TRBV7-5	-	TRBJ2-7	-	CARSAGTGCFGYEQYF	TGTGCCAGAAGCGCCGGGACAGGGTGTTTCGGCTACGAGCAGTACTTC